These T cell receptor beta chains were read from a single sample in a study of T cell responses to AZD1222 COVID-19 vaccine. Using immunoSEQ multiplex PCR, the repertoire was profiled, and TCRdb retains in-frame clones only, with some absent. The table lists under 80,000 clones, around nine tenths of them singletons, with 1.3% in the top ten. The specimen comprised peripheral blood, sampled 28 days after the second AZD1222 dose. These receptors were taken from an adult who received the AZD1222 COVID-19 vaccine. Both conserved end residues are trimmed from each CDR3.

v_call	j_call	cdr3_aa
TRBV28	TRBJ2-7	ASSPGQGAAFPYEQY
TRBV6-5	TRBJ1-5	ASSYEPINQPQH
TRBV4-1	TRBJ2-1	ASSQIYNEQF
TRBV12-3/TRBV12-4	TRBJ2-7	ASGVGGGYEQY
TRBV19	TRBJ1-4	ASSLTMATNEKLF
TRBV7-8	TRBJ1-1	ASSLRAGGVRNTEAF
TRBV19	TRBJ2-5	ASRREETQY
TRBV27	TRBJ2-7	ASRQSSGISYEQY
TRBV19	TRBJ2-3	ASTSPFSGTDTQY
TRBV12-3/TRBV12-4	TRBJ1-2	ASSYREAYGYT
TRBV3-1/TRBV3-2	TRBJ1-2	ASSQGADGDSGYT
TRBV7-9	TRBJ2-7	ASSISGRGYEQY
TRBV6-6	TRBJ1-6	ASSYGGDRNNSPLH
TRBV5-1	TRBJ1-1	ASSFLRGGDTEAF
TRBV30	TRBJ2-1	ACRTSGSYNEQF
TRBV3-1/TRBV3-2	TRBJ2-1	ASSNLAGDRYNEQF
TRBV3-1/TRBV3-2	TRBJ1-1	ASSQFPGIDTEAF
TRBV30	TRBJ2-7	AWSVARATGEQY
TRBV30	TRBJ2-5	AWSVTRRETQY
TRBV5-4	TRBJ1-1	ASSVGPQLGRDTEAF
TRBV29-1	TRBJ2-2	SVPLKTGTGELF
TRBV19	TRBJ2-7	ASSRTFLVINEQY
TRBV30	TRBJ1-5	AWSDGLAQPQH